This T cell receptor (beta chain) derives from a study of spatial heterogeneity in lung cancer. The sample's time point: blood at routine non-recurrence follow-up after resection. V was pared by 4 bases and J by 0 bases, with 13 bases between. The CDR3 is 15 amino acids. The germline V gene has CDR1 SGHRS and CDR2 YFSETQ. This clonotype has ten or more counts. TCRdb processed the 5' RACE reads anew with MiXCR; each CDR3 protein has one entry. The sample has around 11,000 distinct CDR3 sequences, 9.5% to 13% seen once. The sample in question was PBMCs, obtained at follow-up. The V and J genes are TRBV5-1 and TRBJ1-1; D gene unclear. The clonotype originates from a female donor with early-stage non-small cell lung cancer. The chain's CDR3 is CASSLDTGLNTEAFF. In nucleotides, the CDR3 is TGCGCCAGCAGCCTAGATACGGGCCTGAACACTGAAGCTTTCTTT.